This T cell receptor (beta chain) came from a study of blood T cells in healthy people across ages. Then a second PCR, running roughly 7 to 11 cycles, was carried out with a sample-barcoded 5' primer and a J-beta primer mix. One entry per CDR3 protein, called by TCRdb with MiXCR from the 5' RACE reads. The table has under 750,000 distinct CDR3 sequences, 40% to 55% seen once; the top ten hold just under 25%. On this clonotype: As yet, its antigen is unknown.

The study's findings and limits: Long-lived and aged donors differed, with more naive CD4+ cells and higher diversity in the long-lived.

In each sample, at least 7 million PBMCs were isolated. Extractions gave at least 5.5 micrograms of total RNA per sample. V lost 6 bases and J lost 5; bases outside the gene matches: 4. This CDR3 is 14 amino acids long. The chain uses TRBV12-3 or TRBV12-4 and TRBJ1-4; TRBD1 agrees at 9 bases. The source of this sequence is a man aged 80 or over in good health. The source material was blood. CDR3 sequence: CASRQGAFNEKLFF. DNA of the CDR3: TGTGCCAGCAGACAGGGGGCTTTCAATGAAAAACTGTTTTTT.